This T cell receptor (beta chain) came from a study of cytomegalovirus exposure and HLA in healthy donors. Study details: Early released data comprised around 79 million unique TCRs from HLA-typed donors.

CDR3 length: 22 amino acids. After removal of 1 base from V and 5 bases from J, the junction contained 26 bases not matched to a gene. Germline loops: CDR1 MGHRA, CDR2 YSYEKL. PCR amplification relied on 60 Vbeta primers (plus 13 Jbeta primers). Libraries were prepared by immunoSEQ multiplex PCR; TCRdb keeps only in-frame clonotypes and omits some of them. Among around 210,000 clones, 78% were seen once, and the ten largest hold roughly 0.45%. The material sequenced was PBMCs. V usage is TRBV4-1 and J usage is TRBJ2-3; 8 positions match TRBD2. The receptor was isolated from a boy younger than 18 in good health and CMV-seronegative. CDR3 amino acids: CASSQVGPPFRAGGRTLDTQYF. The CDR3 bases are TGCGCCAGCAGCCAAGTTGGGCCCCCCTTCAGGGCGGGGGGACGGACTTTAGATACGCAGTATTTT.